Included here is one T cell receptor beta chain sequence, with context. This clonotype has just a few counts. Its antigen has not been determined. Per-base quality was not reported, and no clone a single base away is much larger than it. CDR1 and CDR2 were assigned from the germline V gene as SQVTM and ANQGSEA. The germline ends are 13 bases apart after V is trimmed by 8 bases and J by 0 bases. The CDR3 numbers 13 residues from cysteine through phenylalanine. Only the CDR3 region is kept as DNA, spanning 39 bases read in frame from base 1. These data originate in a study of T-cell reconstitution after alpha-beta-depleted transplantation in children (dated by TCRdb to the mid-2010s). With regard to the full study: The study quantitatively tracked T-cell immune reconstitution after TCRalphabeta/CD19-depleted allogeneic hematopoietic cell transplantation in children using TCR repertoire profiling.

The receptor library was made with PCR. Sequencing relied on an Illumina HiSeq 2500. TCR libraries were prepared with molecular barcoding, using unique molecular identifiers to normalize TCRbeta repertoire quantification. TCRdb's own reprocessing of the public reads used fastp at Q25 and MiXCR and kept productive beta chains. Duplicate CDR3 protein sequences are folded into a single record with the most common DNA and genes. This sample lists about 640,000 distinct CDR3 sequences; 16% were detected once. The top ten constitute 1.1% of the sample. The chain is encoded by TRBV29-1 joined to TRBJ2-5; the D gene is possibly TRBD1, with 5 bases matching. The clonotype originates from a human donor who donated a stem cell graft to a child with acute myeloid leukemia. The sequencing used PBMCs from the stem cell graft donor, collected from the stem cell graft. The DNA sequence is given as TGCAGCTCTAGGGGCACCAACCAAGAGACCCAGTACTTC. It encodes CSSRGTNQETQYF.